This T cell receptor beta chain is from a study of T cell clonotyping in hematopoietic cell transplantation. Findings and caveats of the study: After transplant, recipient diversity fell while pathologically expanded clonotypes grew through day 180.

Germline V CDR1 and CDR2: GTSNPN, SVGIG (reference sequence). The CDR3 loop spans 15 amino acids. TCRdb's table, derived via immunoSEQ multiplex PCR, lists solely in-frame clones and lacks some. The sample has approximately 70,000 clones; over 90% are singletons. This clone was recorded once. The antigen is not known. V is TRBV30 and J is TRBJ1-4; 9 bases map to TRBD1. The sample consisted of peripheral blood mononuclear cells. This TCR came from a man aged 50 to 59 in good health. Some clones in this sample may be carry-over from other donors' samples. The CDR3 here is CAHGTGFSTNEKLFF. In nucleotides, the CDR3 is TGTGCTCACGGGACAGGGTTCTCAACTAATGAAAAACTGTTTTTT.